This T cell receptor beta chain was profiled in a study of identical twins (dated by TCRdb to 2016 to 2017). Notes on the research overall: TCR alpha and beta repertoires from monozygotic twins, unrelated adults of various ages and cord blood were deep-sequenced to test whether fetal clonotypes persist. To rule out contamination, replicate twin experiments were performed at different times with different library preparation protocols. The paper's findings and limits, for the study overall: Abundant cord blood beta clonotypes carried fewer insertions; young adult naive repertoires showed a weaker similar trend, while memory repertoires showed none. Because the same donors could not be followed over many years, conclusions were based on cross-sectional statistical analysis. Zero-insertion analyses could be partly confounded by invariant T cells such as MAIT and iNKT, though diverse VJ usage argued against such confounding for most clonotypes. Compared with coincidental sharing between unrelated individuals, an excess of low generation-probability sequences was observed among out-of-frame TCR alpha sequences shared between twins. In monozygotic twins, out-of-frame TCR alpha sharing was systematically underestimated by recombination models, although the models agreed with sharing between unrelated individuals. Excess twin sharing in beta out-of-frame sequences was weaker because fewer shared sequences lowered the signal-to-noise ratio.

Looking up the germline V gene yields CDR1 KGHSY and CDR2 FQNENV. Deletion took 4 bases off V and 15 bases off J, with a span of 19 bases between the germline ends. Inclusive of the bounding cysteine and phenylalanine, the CDR3 is 14 residues long. The CDR3 DNA has 42 bases and is translated from base 1. The library was produced with 5' RACE. Sequencer: Illumina HiSeq 2000. A universal primer binding site was introduced by template switching, and a unique molecular identifier was present in the final cDNA, enabling accurate counting of TCR cDNA molecules. Specific primers in the conserved constant-segment region were used to synthesize first-strand cDNA for TCR alpha and beta chains. Each cDNA library was double barcoded, with a SMART-Mk sample barcode plus Illumina barcodes, to control for contamination. Two successive PCR steps introduced TruSeq adapter sequences along with Illumina sample barcodes. The TCR alpha and beta cDNA libraries were sequenced on the Illumina HiSeq platform using custom primers. The study's own analysis went as follows. Raw reads were processed with MiGEC to extract unique molecular identifiers, and MiXCR was used to determine CDR3 positions. Recombination models were inferred per individual with the repgenHMM and IGoR tools using an EM algorithm. Shared clonotypes were analyzed with the tcR package in R, and sharing was normalized by the product of cloneset sizes. Out-of-frame nonproductive sequences were analyzed to study raw recombination free of thymic and clonal selection effects. TCRdb ran its own pipeline on the public reads, namely fastp trimming at Q25 and MiXCR clone calling, and kept in-frame beta chains. When rows share a CDR3 protein, they turn into one entry using the most common DNA and genes. The V and J calls reflect TCRdb's pipeline rather than the authors' work. Present in this sample are around 200,000 distinct CDR3 sequences, approximately 9% of which were seen just once. Approximately 5.1% of the sample comes from the top ten.

This clonotype has only a few counts. Its antigen specificity is not known. No per-base quality is available; no much larger clone lies one base away. Every donor in the study was a healthy Caucasian. Miltenyi CD45RO+ enrichment and human naive T-cell isolation kits were used to isolate memory (CD45RO+) and naive T cells from PBMC. The TCR originated in a woman under 30 in good health. The sample consisted of memory (CD45RO+) T cells sorted from blood. The label giving this sample's cell subset or site can be read as: CD45RO+ enriched T cells. The chain uses TRBV16 and TRBJ1-6, with TRBD1 perhaps the D gene, on 5 matching bases. The nucleotide sequence reads TGTGCCAGCAGCCCCGTTGCGGCAGGGCAACTCCTCCACTTT. This codes for CASSPVAAGQLLHF.